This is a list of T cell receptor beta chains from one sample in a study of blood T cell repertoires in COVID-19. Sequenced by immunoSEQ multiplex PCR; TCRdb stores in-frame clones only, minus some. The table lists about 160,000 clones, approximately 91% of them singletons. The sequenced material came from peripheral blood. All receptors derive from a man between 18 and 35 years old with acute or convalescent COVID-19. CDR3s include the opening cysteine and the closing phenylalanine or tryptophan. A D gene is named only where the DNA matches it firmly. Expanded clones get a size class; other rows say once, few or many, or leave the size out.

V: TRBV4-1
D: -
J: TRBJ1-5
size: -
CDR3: CASSPSFTTDRGQPQHF
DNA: TGCGCCAGCAGCCCGAGCTTTACGACGGATCGGGGACAGCCCCAGCATTTT

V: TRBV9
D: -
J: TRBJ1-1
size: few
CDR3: CASSDTRNTEAFF
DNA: TGTGCCAGCAGCGACACCCGAAACACTGAAGCTTTCTTT

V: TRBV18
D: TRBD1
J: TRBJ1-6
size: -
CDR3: CASSSIRQGSSPLHF
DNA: TGTGCCAGCTCGTCGATTAGACAGGGGAGTTCACCCCTCCACTTT

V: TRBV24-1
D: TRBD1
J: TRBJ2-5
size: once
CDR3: CATSDDRGGLETQYF
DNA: TGTGCCACCAGTGATGACAGGGGGGGTCTGGAGACCCAGTACTTC

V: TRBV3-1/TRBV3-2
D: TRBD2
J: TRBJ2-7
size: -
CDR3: CASSPSGQRGGREQYF
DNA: TGTGCCAGCAGCCCCTCGGGACAGCGGGGGGGCCGCGAGCAGTACTTC

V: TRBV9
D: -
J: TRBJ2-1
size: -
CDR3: CASSVSSSYNEQFF
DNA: TGTGCCAGCAGCGTAAGCTCCTCCTACAATGAGCAGTTCTTC

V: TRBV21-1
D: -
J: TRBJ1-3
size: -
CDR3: CASSKACCSRGCNTIYF
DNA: TGTGCCAGCAGCAAGGCTTGCTGTAGCAGGGGATGTAACACCATATATTTT

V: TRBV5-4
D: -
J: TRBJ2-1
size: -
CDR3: CASSRADREGGEQFF
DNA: TGTGCCAGCAGCCGAGCGGACAGGGAGGGGGGTGAGCAGTTCTTC

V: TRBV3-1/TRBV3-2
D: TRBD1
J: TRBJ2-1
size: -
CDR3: CASSPRDRGSWYNEQFF
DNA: TGTGCCAGCAGCCCTCGGGACAGGGGATCGTGGTACAATGAGCAGTTCTTC

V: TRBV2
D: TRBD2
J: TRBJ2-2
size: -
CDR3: CASKGLVANTGELFF
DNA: TGTGCCAGCAAGGGACTAGTCGCGAACACCGGGGAGCTGTTTTTT

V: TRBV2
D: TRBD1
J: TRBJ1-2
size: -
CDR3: CASRLGQGGAYGYTF
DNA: TGTGCCAGCAGGTTGGGACAGGGGGGTGCCTATGGCTACACCTTC

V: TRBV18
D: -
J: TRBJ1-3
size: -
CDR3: CASSPGHPSGNTIYF
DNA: TGTGCCAGCTCACCGGGACACCCCTCTGGAAACACCATATATTTT

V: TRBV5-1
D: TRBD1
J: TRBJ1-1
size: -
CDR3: CASSQGVGEAFF
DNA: TGCGCCAGCAGCCAGGGGGTCGGTGAAGCTTTCTTT

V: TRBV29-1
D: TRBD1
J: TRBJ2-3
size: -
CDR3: CSGGQITDTQYF
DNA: TGCAGCGGGGGACAGATCACAGATACGCAGTATTTT

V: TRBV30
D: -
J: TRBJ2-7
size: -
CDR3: CAWSLAGSYEQYF
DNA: TGTGCCTGGAGTCTAGCCGGGTCCTACGAGCAGTACTTC

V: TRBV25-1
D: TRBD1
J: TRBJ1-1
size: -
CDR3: CASSEEGAQVEAFF
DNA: TGTGCCAGCAGTGAGGAGGGGGCGCAGGTCGAAGCTTTCTTT

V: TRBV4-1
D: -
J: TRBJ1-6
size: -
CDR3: CASSFGAGHHF
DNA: TGCGCCAGCAGCTTTGGGGCAGGGCACCACTTT

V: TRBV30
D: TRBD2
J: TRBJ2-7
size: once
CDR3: CAWSGLAGSSYEQYF
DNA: TGTGCCTGGAGTGGACTAGCGGGTTCCTCCTACGAGCAGTACTTC

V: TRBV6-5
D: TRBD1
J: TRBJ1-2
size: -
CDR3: CASSPGQGRYGYTF
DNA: TGTGCCAGCAGTCCCGGACAGGGAAGATATGGCTACACCTTC

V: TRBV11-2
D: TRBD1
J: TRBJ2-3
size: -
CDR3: CASSSRGGQGPIDTQYF
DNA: TGTGCCAGCAGCTCTCGAGGGGGACAGGGCCCCATCGATACGCAGTATTTT

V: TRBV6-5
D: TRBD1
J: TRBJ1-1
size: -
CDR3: CASSYQGGNTEAFF
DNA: TGTGCCAGCAGTTATCAGGGGGGAAACACTGAAGCTTTCTTT

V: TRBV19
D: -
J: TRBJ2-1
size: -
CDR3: CATTPGNEQFF
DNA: TGTGCTACAACTCCAGGCAATGAGCAGTTCTTC

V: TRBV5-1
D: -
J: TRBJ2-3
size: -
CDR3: CASSLVLQAGTDTQYF
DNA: TGCGCCAGCAGCTTGGTGCTACAGGCGGGCACAGATACGCAGTATTTT

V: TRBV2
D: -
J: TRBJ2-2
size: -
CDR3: CASSEEGVGWELRGPGTGELFF
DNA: TGTGCCAGCAGTGAAGAGGGCGTCGGTTGGGAGCTGCGGGGGCCCGGCACCGGGGAGCTGTTTTTT

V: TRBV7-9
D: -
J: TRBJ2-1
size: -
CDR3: CASRGGISYNEQFF
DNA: TGTGCCAGCAGGGGCGGGATCTCCTACAATGAGCAGTTCTTC

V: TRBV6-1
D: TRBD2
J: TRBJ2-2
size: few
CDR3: CASSGVAGVNTGELFF
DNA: TGTGCCAGCAGTGGGGTTGCGGGAGTAAACACCGGGGAGCTGTTTTTT

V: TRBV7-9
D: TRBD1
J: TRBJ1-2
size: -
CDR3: CASSLRQTGTYGYTF
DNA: TGTGCCAGCAGCTTACGCCAGACAGGGACCTATGGCTACACCTTC

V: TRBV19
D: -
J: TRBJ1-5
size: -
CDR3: CASTRGRGQPQHF
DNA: TGTGCCAGTACAAGGGGCAGGGGTCAGCCCCAGCATTTT

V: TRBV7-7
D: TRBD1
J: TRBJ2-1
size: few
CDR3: CASSLAETGISSYNEQFF
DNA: TGTGCCAGCAGCTTAGCCGAGACAGGGATCAGTTCCTACAATGAGCAGTTCTTC

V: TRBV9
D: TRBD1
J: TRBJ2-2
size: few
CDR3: CASSVPTGGTGELFF
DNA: TGTGCCAGCAGCGTCCCGACAGGGGGCACCGGGGAGCTGTTTTTT

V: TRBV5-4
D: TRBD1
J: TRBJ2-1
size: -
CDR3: CASSLVGGQGPSEQFF
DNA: TGTGCCAGCAGCTTGGTGGGGGGACAGGGGCCAAGTGAGCAGTTCTTC

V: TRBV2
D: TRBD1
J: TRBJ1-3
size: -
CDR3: CASSGTGGGISGNTIYF
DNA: TGTGCCAGCAGTGGGACAGGGGGCGGAATCTCTGGAAACACCATATATTTT

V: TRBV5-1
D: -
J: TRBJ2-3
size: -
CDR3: CASSSNQQGGTDTQYF
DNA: TGCGCCAGCAGCTCCAACCAACAGGGTGGCACAGATACGCAGTATTTT

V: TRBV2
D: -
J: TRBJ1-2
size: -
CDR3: CASSGRDGYTF
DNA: TGTGCCAGCAGTGGACGGGATGGCTACACCTTC

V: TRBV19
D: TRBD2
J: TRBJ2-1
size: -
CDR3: CASSTVKRGGSSYNEQFF
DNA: TGTGCCAGTAGTACTGTCAAGCGGGGGGGCAGCTCCTACAATGAGCAGTTCTTC

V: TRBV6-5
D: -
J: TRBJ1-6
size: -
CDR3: CASSSGVSYNSPLHF
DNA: TGTGCCAGCAGTTCGGGGGTTTCCTATAATTCACCCCTCCACTTT

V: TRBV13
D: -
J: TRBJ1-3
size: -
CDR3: CASSPGLSSGNTIYF
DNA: TGTGCCAGCAGCCCGGGACTGAGCTCTGGAAACACCATATATTTT

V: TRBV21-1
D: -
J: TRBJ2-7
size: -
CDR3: CASRGTGVGHEQYF
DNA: TGTGCCAGCAGGGGGACAGGGGTGGGACACGAGCAGTACTTC

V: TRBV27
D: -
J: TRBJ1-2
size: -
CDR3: CASSPIDSNYGYTF
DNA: TGTGCCAGCAGTCCCATTGACAGTAACTATGGCTACACCTTC

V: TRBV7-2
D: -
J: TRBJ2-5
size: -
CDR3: CASSLDGYETQYF
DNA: TGTGCCAGCAGCTTAGACGGGTATGAGACCCAGTACTTC